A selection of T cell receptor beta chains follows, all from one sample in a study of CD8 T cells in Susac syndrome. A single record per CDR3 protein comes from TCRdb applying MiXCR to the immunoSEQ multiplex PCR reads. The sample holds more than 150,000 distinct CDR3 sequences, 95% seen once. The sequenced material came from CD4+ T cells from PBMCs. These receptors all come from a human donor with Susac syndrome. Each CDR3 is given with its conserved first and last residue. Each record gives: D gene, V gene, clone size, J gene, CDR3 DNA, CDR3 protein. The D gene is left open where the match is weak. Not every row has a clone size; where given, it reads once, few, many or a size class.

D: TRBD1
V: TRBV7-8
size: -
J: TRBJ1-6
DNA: TGTGCCAGCAGCTTAGCGGGGTGGGGACAGACAAATTCACCCCTCCACTTT
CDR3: CASSLAGWGQTNSPLHF

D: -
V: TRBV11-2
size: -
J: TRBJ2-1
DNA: TGTGCCAGCAGCTTAGCACAGTCGTATGAGCAGTTCTTC
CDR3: CASSLAQSYEQFF

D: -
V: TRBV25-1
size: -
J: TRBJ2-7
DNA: TGTGCCAGCAGTGCGCAGGGGGGTGGGTACGAGCAGTACTTC
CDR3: CASSAQGGGYEQYF

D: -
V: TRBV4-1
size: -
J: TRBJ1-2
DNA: TGCGCCAGCAGCCAACTGGGGGGGGATGGCTACACCTTC
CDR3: CASSQLGGDGYTF

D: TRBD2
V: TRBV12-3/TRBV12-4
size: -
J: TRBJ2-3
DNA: TGTGCCAGCAGTAAGGTAGCGGGGCCCACAGATACGCAGTATTTT
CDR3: CASSKVAGPTDTQYF

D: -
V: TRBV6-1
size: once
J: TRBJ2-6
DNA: TGTGCCAGCAGTCCGGGACTGGGAAGCTCTGGGGCCAACGTCCTGACTTTC
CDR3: CASSPGLGSSGANVLTF

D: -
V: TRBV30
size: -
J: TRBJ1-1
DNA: TGTGCCTGGACTAGGGGGACTGAAGCTTTCTTT
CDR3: CAWTRGTEAFF

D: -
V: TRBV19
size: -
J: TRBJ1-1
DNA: TGTGCCAGTAGTATAGAGGGGGCCGGGACTGAAGCTTTCTTT
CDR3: CASSIEGAGTEAFF

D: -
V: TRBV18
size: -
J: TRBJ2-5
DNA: TGTGCCAGCTCACCTATACGAACAGGGATCGAGACCCAGTACTTC
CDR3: CASSPIRTGIETQYF

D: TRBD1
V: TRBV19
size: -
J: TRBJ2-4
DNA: TGTGCCAGTAGTAAGGACAGGGTAGCAGCGAACATTCAGTACTTC
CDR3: CASSKDRVAANIQYF

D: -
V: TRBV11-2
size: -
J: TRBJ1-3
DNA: TGTGCCAGCAGCAACCTACAGGGCTCTGGAAACACCATATATTTT
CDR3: CASSNLQGSGNTIYF

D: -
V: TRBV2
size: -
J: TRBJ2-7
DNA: TGTGCCAGCAGTGGGGTGAGAGGTGTCCCCTACGAGCAGTACTTC
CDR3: CASSGVRGVPYEQYF

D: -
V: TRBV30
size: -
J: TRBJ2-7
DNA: TGTGCCTGGAGTGCGGCAGTATTTGGCTACGGGCAGTACTTC
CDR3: CAWSAAVFGYGQYF

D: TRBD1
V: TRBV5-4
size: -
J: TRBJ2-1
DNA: TGTGCCAGCAGCCAGACAGGGTTTGAGCAGTTCTTC
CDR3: CASSQTGFEQFF

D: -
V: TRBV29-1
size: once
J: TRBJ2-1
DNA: TGCAGCGTTGAAGAAGGGACTTACAATGAGCAGTTCTTC
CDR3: CSVEEGTYNEQFF

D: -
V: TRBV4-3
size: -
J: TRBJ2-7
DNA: TGCGCCAGCAGCCTCGAATGGGCGTACGAGCAGTACTTC
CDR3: CASSLEWAYEQYF

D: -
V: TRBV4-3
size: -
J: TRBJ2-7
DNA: TGCGCCAGCAGCCAAGATCGAGGCAGGGTGGCCTACGAGCAGTACTTC
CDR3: CASSQDRGRVAYEQYF

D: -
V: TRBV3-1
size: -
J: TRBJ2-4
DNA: TGTGCCAGCAGCCAAGATACTCTAGCCAAAAACATTCAGTACTTC
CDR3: CASSQDTLAKNIQYF

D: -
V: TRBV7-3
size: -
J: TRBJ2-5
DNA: TGTGCCAGCAGCCAGGGGTCGTCGGAGACCCAGTACTTC
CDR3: CASSQGSSETQYF

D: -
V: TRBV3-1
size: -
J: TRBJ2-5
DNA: TGTGCCAGCAGCCAAGATTTGGGGGAACAAGAGACCCAGTACTTC
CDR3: CASSQDLGEQETQYF

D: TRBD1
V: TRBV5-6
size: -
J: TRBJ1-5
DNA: TGTGCCAGCAGCTTCCGGGACAGGATTAGCAATCAGCCCCAGCATTTT
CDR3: CASSFRDRISNQPQHF